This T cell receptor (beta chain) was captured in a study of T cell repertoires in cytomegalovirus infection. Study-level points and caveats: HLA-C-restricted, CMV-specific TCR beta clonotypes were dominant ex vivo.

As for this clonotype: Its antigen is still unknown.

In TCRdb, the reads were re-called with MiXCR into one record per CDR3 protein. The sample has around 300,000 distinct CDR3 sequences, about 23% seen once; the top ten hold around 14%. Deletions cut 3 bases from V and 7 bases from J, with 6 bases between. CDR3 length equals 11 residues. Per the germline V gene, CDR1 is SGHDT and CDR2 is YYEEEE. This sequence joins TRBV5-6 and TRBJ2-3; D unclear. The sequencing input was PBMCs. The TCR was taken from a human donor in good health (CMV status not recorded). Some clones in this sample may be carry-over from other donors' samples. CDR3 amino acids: CASSYLNTQYF. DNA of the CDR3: TGTGCCAGCAGCTACCTAAATACGCAGTATTTT.